This TCR beta chain was documented in a study of technical replicates of blood from several donors. Germline values: CDR1 MNHEY, CDR2 SVGAGI. CDR3 length equals 13 residues. V was clipped by 5 bases and J by 2 bases, with 9 bases between them. Profiling relied on immunoSEQ multiplex PCR, and the TCRdb table lists in-frame clones only, not all of them. Seen here are around 58,000 clones, around 90% observed once, and the top ten hold just over 5%. The V call is TRBV6-5, the J call TRBJ1-2; D is unresolved. This clonotype was obtained from a human donor in good health. Some clones in this sample may be carry-over from other donors' samples. The source material was PBMCs. CDR3 sequence: CASSRTLNYGYTF. The DNA of the CDR3 is TGTGCCAGCAGTCGGACTCTGAACTATGGCTACACCTTC.